This T cell receptor (beta chain) was captured by sequencing in a study of blood T cell repertoires in COVID-19. CDR1 is SQVTM, CDR2 ANQGSEA, per germline. The trim removed 4 bases at V and 8 bases at J, leaving 8 bases unmatched. The CDR3 is 13 residues long. TCRdb's table, derived via immunoSEQ multiplex PCR, lists solely in-frame clones and lacks some. Of tens of thousands of clones listed, approximately 84% are singletons. The chain combines TRBV29-1 with TRBJ1-2, with TRBD1 identical over 9 bases. What was sequenced was peripheral blood. This sequence originates from a man between 70 and 80 years old with COVID-19, enrolled during active disease. CDR3 loop: CSVGTGVQGGYTF. The CDR3 bases are TGCAGCGTTGGGACAGGGGTGCAAGGGGGCTACACCTTC.